Detailed here is one TCR beta chain. Method: immunoSEQ multiplex PCR; TCRdb's copy keeps in-frame clones and lacks some. The sample lists 200,000 to 250,000 clones, around 86% seen once, with about 1.7% in the top ten. J lost 1 base, V lost 5 bases, and 8 bases had no gene match. The CDR3 totals 16 residues. The V gene's germline CDR1 is SGHVS and CDR2 FNYEAQ. The data derive from a study of blood T cell repertoires in COVID-19. Study-wide context: T cells, B-cell-depleted T cells, or PBMCs supplied cDNA or gDNA.

The sequence derives from a man aged 35 to 55 who had recovered from COVID-19. Sequenced: PBMCs or T cells enriched from blood (not recorded which). The chain carries TRBV7-6 and TRBJ2-1; 7 bases map to TRBD2. CDR3 sequence (DNA): TGTGCCAGCAGCCCCACCCGGGGGGTGTCCTACAATGAGCAGTTCTTC. This encodes CASSPTRGVSYNEQFF.